Following are 8 T cell receptor beta chains from one sample sequenced in a study of T cells after yellow fever vaccination. TCRdb reprocessed the 5' RACE reads via MiXCR and lists one record per CDR3 protein. The sample holds around 250,000 distinct CDR3 sequences, less than 9% seen once. Here the sequenced sample was CD4+ T cells sorted from PBMCs, taken 15 days after the yellow fever booster vaccination. The receptors here all came from a man aged 30-40 years who received the YFV17D yellow fever vaccine.

This clonotype has a count of ten or more. The chain links TRBV20-1 to TRBJ2-7; D remains unclear. Germline lookup yields CDR1 DFQATT and CDR2 SNEGSKA (reference sequence). The CDR3 has 13 amino acids. Trimming took 6 bases from V and 2 from J, leaving 14 bases between them. The CDR3 sequence is CSAQRPATYEQYF. DNA of the CDR3: TGCAGTGCCCAGAGGCCCGCCACCTACGAGCAGTACTTC.

The chain links TRBV10-3 to TRBJ1-2; D call uncertain. Looked up from germline, CDR1 is ENHRY and CDR2 is SYGVKD. The CDR3 consists of 13 residues. Trimming cost V 3 bases and J 7 bases, with 12 bases left between them. The CDR3 bases are TGTGCCATCAGTGATGTTGGCGACGGTGGCTACACCTTC. This gives the protein CAISDVGDGGYTF.

This clonotype was recorded many times. The chain employs TRBV5-1 and TRBJ2-7; TRBD2 agrees at 7 bases. The CDR3 runs 15 residues. From germline, CDR1 is SGHRS and CDR2 YFSETQ. J was trimmed by 9 bases and V by 0 bases; bases with no gene match: 12. As DNA, the CDR3 is TGCGCCAGCAGCTTGGTCGCGGGAGTACCGTCGGGGCAGTACTTC. Translated, it gives CASSLVAGVPSGQYF.

The sample holds a few counts of this clonotype. The chain uses TRBV27 and TRBJ2-1, with D perhaps TRBD1 (6 bases). The V and J ends lost 8 bases and 5 bases respectively, with 16 bases between them. Per the germline V gene, CDR1 is MNHEY and CDR2 is SMNVEV (reference sequence). The CDR3 runs to 14 residues. The CDR3 coding sequence is TGTGCCAGCCGACAGGCTATAGACCACAATGAGCAGTTCTTC. Its protein product is CASRQAIDHNEQFF.

This clonotype was seen a few times. The chain employs TRBV6-4 and TRBJ2-1; the D call may be TRBD1 or TRBD2 (5 bases each). CDR1 is MRHNA and CDR2 is SNTAGT in the germline V gene. V lost 6 bases, J lost 0 bases, and 12 bases lay in between. This CDR3 contains 15 residues. The CDR3 DNA follows: TGTGCCAGCAGGAGGGCAGGGAGCTCCTACAATGAGCAGTTCTTC. Translated: CASRRAGSSYNEQFF.

This rearrangement joins TRBV4-2 to TRBJ1-2; 8 bases align to TRBD1. After removal of 0 bases from V and 8 bases from J, the junction contained 8 bases not matched to a gene. The germline CDR1 and CDR2 sequences are LGHNA and YNFKEQ. This CDR3 spans 15 amino acids. CDR3 loop: CASSQDRGDRPGYTF. CDR3 bases: TGTGCCAGCAGCCAAGATCGGGGGGACAGGCCCGGCTACACCTTC.

This chain connects TRBV6-1 to TRBJ1-5, with D perhaps TRBD1 (6 bases). Germline V gene data show CDR1 as MNHNS and CDR2 as SASEGT. V lost 6 bases, J lost 7 bases, and 13 bases lay in between. The CDR3 length is 13 residues. The DNA of the CDR3 is TGTGCCAGCAGACAGGGAAACGACCAGCCCCAGCATTTT. Encoded protein: CASRQGNDQPQHF.

This clonotype was detected a few times. The chain combines TRBV20-1 with TRBJ2-1, with 11 bases aligning to TRBD2. The CDR3 loop spans 21 amino acids. Unmatched junction bases numbered 24, after V lost 7 bases and J lost 1 base. CDR1 DFQATT and CDR2 SNEGSKA come from the germline V gene (reference sequence). The CDR3 sequence: CSVSLFQRILLAGGSYNEQFF. The CDR3 region has the DNA TGCAGTGTAAGCCTGTTTCAACGGATCCTTCTAGCGGGAGGTTCCTACAATGAGCAGTTCTTC.